The 23 T cell receptor beta chains below were found in one sample sequenced in a study of T cell clonotyping in hematopoietic cell transplantation. Some clones are missing from TCRdb's copy, which holds only in-frame ones; the method was immunoSEQ multiplex PCR. The sample has about 29,000 clones; about 94% are singletons. The sample consisted of PBMCs, taken 100 days after allogeneic stem cell transplant. The receptors derive from a female patient aged 50 to 60 who had an allogeneic stem cell transplant from a related donor, so the T cells may come from the graft donor. Some clones in this sample may be carry-over from other donors' samples.

This chain connects TRBV5-5 to TRBJ1-1, with D uncertain. Trimming stripped 7 bases from V and 3 bases from J, with 19 bases between. Germline assignment: CDR1 SGHKS and CDR2 YYEKEE (reference sequence). This CDR3 contains 15 residues. CDR3 nucleotides: TGTGCCAGCGCATCTCAGTCCGGGTTCCACACTGAAGCTTTCTTT. Translated, it gives CASASQSGFHTEAFF.

J is TRBJ1-4 and V is TRBV5-1, with a tentative D call TRBD1 (5 bases). This CDR3 contains 14 residues. V was trimmed by 4 bases and J by 2 bases, leaving 9 bases between them. Germline V lookup: CDR1 SGHRS, CDR2 YFSETQ. DNA for the CDR3: TGCGCCAGCAGCGGACGGGGGACTAATGAAAAACTGTTTTTT. It specifies CASSGRGTNEKLFF.

This rearrangement joins TRBV5-1 to TRBJ2-7, with D maybe TRBD1 (6 bases). The V end lost 0 bases, the J end lost 3 bases, and 13 bases lay between the germline ends. Germline V gene lookup returns CDR1 SGHRS and CDR2 YFSETQ. CDR3 size: 15 residues. This CDR3 is CASSLGPGDLYEQYF. CDR3 bases: TGCGCCAGCAGCTTGGGACCAGGGGACCTCTACGAGCAGTACTTC.

The chain is built from TRBV4-3 and TRBJ1-2, with D perhaps matching TRBD1 (5 bases). The V end was cut by 2 bases, the J end by 9 bases, with 22 bases between. CDR1 LGHNA and CDR2 YSLEER come from the germline V gene. The CDR3 runs to 16 residues. This chain's CDR3 is CASSQRGGLRTESYTF. CDR3 bases: TGCGCCAGCAGCCAAAGGGGAGGCCTCCGTACCGAAAGCTACACCTTC.

This chain uses TRBV6-1 with TRBJ2-7, with D tentatively TRBD1 or TRBD2 (7 bases each). CDR3 length: 15 amino acids. V lost 4 bases to trimming and J lost 3 bases, with 16 bases between them. Per the germline V gene, CDR1 is MNHNS and CDR2 is SASEGT. The CDR3 loop reads CASSAYDREGYEQYF. Here the CDR3 DNA reads TGTGCCAGCAGTGCTTATGACAGGGAGGGCTACGAGCAGTACTTC.

The rearrangement uses TRBV6-5 and TRBJ2-3; 7 positions match TRBD2. The CDR3 has 15 amino acids. V shed 2 bases and J 5 bases; nucleotides not matched to a gene: 7. Germline V gene data show CDR1 as MNHEY and CDR2 as SVGAGI. CDR3 sequence: CASSYGGGGGDTQYF. DNA for the CDR3: TGTGCCAGCAGTTACGGTGGCGGGGGAGGAGATACGCAGTATTTT.

V is TRBV5-6 and J is TRBJ2-5; D possibly matches TRBD1 or TRBD2 (5 bases each). Trimming shortened V by 4 bases and J by 1 base, and 11 bases separated the two germline ends. The germline V gene encodes CDR1 SGHDT and CDR2 YYEEEE. CDR3 length: 14 amino acids. The CDR3 spells CASSKGTRQETQYF. CDR3 bases: TGTGCCAGCAGCAAAGGGACCCGCCAAGAGACCCAGTACTTC.

The chain has TRBV7-2 and TRBJ1-2; D unclear. CDR1 and CDR2 from the germline V gene are SGHTA and FQGNSA. The CDR3 runs to 14 residues. V was pared by 1 base and J by 2 bases, with 8 bases between. The CDR3 spells CASSLGAENYGYTF. The DNA of the CDR3 is TGTGCCAGCAGCTTAGGAGCCGAGAACTATGGCTACACCTTC.

The rearrangement links TRBV19 to TRBJ1-1, with a weak D call TRBD1 (6 bases). This CDR3 has 14 residues. Germline assignment: CDR1 LNHDA and CDR2 SQIVND (reference sequence). V was shortened by 3 bases and J by 4 bases, with 12 bases between the two germline ends. Written as DNA, the CDR3 is TGTGCCAGTAGTATGGGGGGCGCGGGCACTGAAGCTTTCTTT. Encoded protein: CASSMGGAGTEAFF.

The chain combines TRBV7-9 with TRBJ2-5; D may be TRBD1 (6 bases). This CDR3 spans 13 amino acids. Germline CDR1 reads SEHNR; CDR2 reads FQNEAQ (reference sequence). Trimming cost V 5 bases and J 2 bases, with 9 bases left between them. Written as DNA, the CDR3 is TGTGCCAGCAGCCGGGACACTCAAGAGACCCAGTACTTC. It translates to CASSRDTQETQYF.

This clone came up once. The CDR3 DNA reads TGTGCCTGGGAGACAGGGGCACACGAGCAGTACTTC. Protein sequence: CAWETGAHEQYF. V usage is TRBV30 and J usage is TRBJ2-7; TRBD1 matches 8 bases. The ends lost 5 bases at V and 5 bases at J; junction bases unmatched: 5. The CDR3 totals 12 residues. Germline assignment: CDR1 GTSNPN and CDR2 SVGIG (reference sequence).

This rearrangement joins TRBV10-1 to TRBJ2-7; D possibly matches TRBD1 or TRBD2 (5 bases each). Looked up from germline, CDR1 is WNHNN and CDR2 is SYGVQD (reference sequence). Trimming pared 2 bases from V and 6 bases from J, leaving 26 bases between. The CDR3 totals 18 residues. The CDR3 DNA reads as TGCGCCAGCAGTGAGGGCTACGAGGGTCAAGTGGGGCTTCGCGAGCAGTACTTC. It translates to CASSEGYEGQVGLREQYF.

This chain links TRBV27 with TRBJ2-7; D tentatively reads TRBD1 or TRBD2 (5 bases each). Germline-derived CDR1 and CDR2 are MNHEY and SMNVEV (reference sequence). V was pared by 8 bases and J by 4 bases, with 6 bases between. This CDR3 is 10 amino acids long. Written as DNA, the CDR3 is TGTGCCAGCGGGACGTACGAGCAGTACTTC. It encodes CASGTYEQYF.

The chain links TRBV10-3 to TRBJ2-3, with 11 bases that match TRBD2. CDR1 is ENHRY and CDR2 is SYGVKD in the germline V gene. V lost 2 bases and J lost 7; bases outside the gene matches: 5. The CDR3 runs to 15 residues. CDR3: CAISEPSGGKNTQYF. The CDR3 bases are TGTGCCATCAGTGAGCCTAGCGGGGGGAAAAATACGCAGTATTTT.

As concerns this clone: Other DNA sequences in this sample translate to the same CDR3. The J gene is TRBJ1-1, the V gene TRBV19; 7 positions match TRBD1. This CDR3 contains 14 residues. Germline trimming cut 4 bases from V and 2 bases from J; bases unmatched to any gene: 4. Germline assignment: CDR1 LNHDA and CDR2 SQIVND (reference sequence). CDR3 DNA sequence: TGTGCCAGTAGTAAACAGGGGTTAAACACTGAAGCTTTCTTT. This gives the protein CASSKQGLNTEAFF.

In this sample, this clone turned up once. The rearrangement links TRBV19 to TRBJ1-1; no definite D call. The CDR3 has 11 amino acids. V lost 9 bases to trimming and J lost 6 bases, with 11 bases between them. The germline gives CDR1 LNHDA, CDR2 SQIVND (reference sequence). The DNA of the CDR3 is TGTGCCAGCTCTCAAAGCGCTGAAGCTTTCTTT. Residues: CASSQSAEAFF.

This sequence joins TRBV27 and TRBJ1-5; TRBD1 might be the D (6 bases). Germline CDR1 MNHEY, CDR2 SMNVEV (reference sequence). CDR3 length: 14 amino acids. The ends were cut back, 4 bases at V and 5 bases at J, with 12 bases in the middle. The chain's CDR3 is CASSSQGIHQPQHF. Here the CDR3 DNA reads TGTGCCAGCAGTTCCCAGGGGATTCATCAGCCCCAGCATTTT.

This chain connects TRBV2 to TRBJ2-7; 12 bases agree with TRBD1. In germline, CDR1 is SNHLY, CDR2 FYNNEI. V was pared by 6 bases and J by 7 bases, with 4 bases of the junction left unmatched. CDR3 length: 13 residues. The CDR3: CASSGTGGVEQYF. CDR3 in DNA: TGTGCCAGCAGCGGGACAGGGGGCGTTGAGCAGTACTTC.

V and J are TRBV6-6 and TRBJ1-1; the match to TRBD1 covers 7 bases. V trimming: 2 bases; J trimming: 5 bases; junction bases outside the gene matches: 5. The germline V gene encodes CDR1 MNHNY and CDR2 SVGAGI (reference sequence). The CDR3 loop spans 14 amino acids. The CDR3: CASSYKQGMTEAFF. CDR3 DNA: TGTGCCAGCAGTTACAAACAGGGGATGACTGAAGCTTTCTTT.

V and J are TRBV14 and TRBJ2-3; 8 positions match TRBD1. The CDR3 spans 16 residues. Per the germline V gene, CDR1 is SGHDN and CDR2 is FVKESK. The trim removed 4 bases at V and 1 base at J, leaving 7 bases unmatched. CDR3 nucleotide sequence: TGTGCCAGCAGCCCATACCAGGGGGCCGGCACAGATACGCAGTATTTT. This encodes CASSPYQGAGTDTQYF.

The CDR3 sequence: CASSYRQGAEGYTF. The CDR3 coding sequence is TGTGCCAGCAGTTATCGACAGGGGGCAGAAGGCTACACCTTC. The chain is built from TRBV6-5 and TRBJ1-2, with 10 bases identical to TRBD1. The CDR3 is made up of 14 amino acids. V lost 3 bases to trimming and J lost 8 bases; unmatched junction nucleotides: 6. CDR1 MNHEY and CDR2 SVGAGI come from the germline V gene.

The chain joins TRBV10-3 to TRBJ1-2; TRBD1 matches at 10 bases. The CDR3 has 18 amino acids. V dropped 6 bases and J dropped 2; count of bases not matched to a gene: 15. Germline V gene lookup returns CDR1 ENHRY and CDR2 SYGVKD. The CDR3 DNA reads TGTGCCATCAGCACCGGGACAGGGGTAGAGGGTGGGAACTATGGCTACACCTTC. Translated: CAISTGTGVEGGNYGYTF.

This clone was seen just once. The V gene is TRBV11-2, the J gene TRBJ2-3; perhaps TRBD2 as D (6 bases). Per the germline V gene, CDR1 is SGHAT and CDR2 is FQNNGV. The CDR3 consists of 14 residues. The V gene lost 4 bases and the J gene lost 6 bases, with 14 bases spanning the gap. DNA of the CDR3: TGTGCCAGCAGCTGCCACTATGGGGGGGATACGCAGTATTTT. It translates to CASSCHYGGDTQYF.